This entry features one TCR beta chain sequence. Its antigen is currently not known. No base quality values were provided; no much bigger clone lies one nucleotide off. The source of the sample is a study of technical replicates of blood from a handful of donors (TCRdb year 2017). Relative to germline, V is 2 bases shorter and J is 2 bases shorter, with 9 bases between their ends. CDR3 length: 13 amino acids, cysteine to phenylalanine. The entry retains the CDR3 DNA only, 39 bases that are in frame from base 1. Reading the germline V gene (reference sequence) gives CDR1 GTSNPN and CDR2 SVGIG. Libraries came from the immunoSEQ multiplex PCR assay. In TCRdb, the immuneACCESS table is reduced to in-frame sequences with V and J assigned. These tables do not hold every clone; where another copy was compared, an unresolved V gene accounts for under half, and the others remain unexplained. For this sample the table gives some 80,000 clones, of which 95% to 97% were detected only once. In total, the top ten clones hold around 0.33% of the sample.

In this chain, TRBV30 is recombined with TRBJ1-2; a tentative D match to TRBD1 spans 5 bases. The TCR originated in a human donor in good health. Sample: T cells isolated from PBMCs. CDR3 loop: CAWSSGGNYGYTF. At the DNA level, the sequence is TGTGCCTGGAGTTCGGGGGGGAACTATGGCTACACCTTC.